These 27 T cell receptor beta chains came from one sample sequenced in a study of spatial heterogeneity in lung cancer. TCRdb used MiXCR to reprocess the 5' RACE reads, holding one entry per CDR3 protein. The sample lists about 36,000 distinct CDR3 sequences; 5.2% were seen once. Sample time point: sample taken at primary tumor resection. No cell sorting; template was whole RNA from tumor, lung tissue or PBMC. Material: PBMCs, obtained at surgery. The receptors were sampled from a female donor with early-stage non-small cell lung cancer.

Of note for this clonotype: A read error is possible here, since a much larger clone lies one base away. V and J are TRBV9 and TRBJ2-1; TRBD2 matches at 8 bases. Germline V lookup: CDR1 SGDLS, CDR2 YYNGEE. The CDR3 runs to 14 residues. CDR3 nucleotide sequence: TGTGCCAGCAGCTTGACTAGCGACTACAATGAGAAGTTCTTC. The encoded protein is CASSLTSDYNEKFF.

This clonotype was detected ten times or more. The J gene is TRBJ2-3, the V gene TRBV5-1; 8 nucleotides match TRBD2. This CDR3 is 15 amino acids long. The trim removed 4 bases at V and 5 bases at J, leaving 9 bases unmatched. Germline V CDR1 and CDR2: SGHRS, YFSETQ. Here the CDR3 DNA reads TGCGCCAGCAGCGATCTAGCCGGGGGGGAAGATACGCAGTATTTT. As protein: CASSDLAGGEDTQYF.

This clonotype appeared many times. This rearrangement joins TRBV20-1 to TRBJ1-6, with 7 bases aligning to TRBD1. CDR3 length: 14 residues. V was clipped by 6 bases and J by 5 bases; unmatched bases: 7. Per germline, CDR1 DFQATT and CDR2 SNEGSKA (reference sequence). CDR3 nucleotides: TGCAGTGCGTCTCAGGGGGGAGATAATTCACCCCTCCACTTT. Amino acid sequence: CSASQGGDNSPLHF.

Many counts were recorded for this clonotype. The V and J genes are TRBV28 and TRBJ2-3; 7 nucleotides align to TRBD2. With 6 bases clipped from V and 6 bases from J, the junction kept 6 bases outside the gene matches. The CDR3 totals 13 residues. CDR1 MDHEN and CDR2 SYDVKM come from the germline V gene. The chain's CDR3 is CASRRAGDDTQYF. The DNA of the CDR3 is TGTGCCAGCAGGCGGGCGGGGGACGATACGCAGTATTTT. The full variable domain, completed using reference TRBV28 and TRBJ2-3, is DVKVTQSSRYLVKRTGEKVFLECVQDMDHENMFWYRQDPGLGLRLIYFSYDVKMKEKGDIPEGYSVSREKKERFSLILESASTNQTSMYLCASRRAGDDTQYFGPGTRLTVL.

The genes are TRBV6-5 and TRBJ2-2; 8 nucleotides agree with TRBD1. Germline V gives CDR1 MNHEY, CDR2 SVGAGI. V lost 6 bases and J lost 4; bases outside the gene matches: 7. This CDR3 region has 15 residues. This CDR3 is CASSLDRGSTGELFF. The CDR3 nucleotides read TGTGCCAGCAGCCTAGACAGGGGAAGCACCGGGGAGCTGTTTTTT.

The rearrangement links TRBV18 to TRBJ2-2, with a weak D call TRBD2 (6 bases). Germline CDR1 KGHSH, CDR2 LQKENI. This CDR3 has 17 amino acids. V was trimmed by 3 bases and J by 3 bases, leaving 17 bases between them. Written as DNA, the CDR3 is TGTGCCAGCTCACCGAACCGACTAGGAATTTACACCGGGGAGCTGTTTTTT. Its protein product is CASSPNRLGIYTGELFF.

The sample holds many counts of this clonotype. The gene calls are TRBV28 and TRBJ2-5, with 7 bases fitting TRBD1. The CDR3 contains 14 residues. The trim removed 6 bases at V and 1 base at J, leaving 5 bases unmatched. In germline, CDR1 is MDHEN, CDR2 SYDVKM. CDR3 nucleotide sequence: TGTGCCAGCAGCCAGGACAGGATCCAAGAGACCCAGTACTTC. Translation gives CASSQDRIQETQYF.

This clonotype was counted many times. The chain couples TRBV18 to TRBJ2-7; D call uncertain. The CDR3 runs 14 residues. The germline CDR1 and CDR2 sequences are KGHSH and LQKENI. Trimming left V 4 bases short and J 2 bases short, with 12 bases between. CDR3 residues: CASSQAVGTYEQYF. The CDR3 DNA reads TGTGCCAGCTCACAAGCCGTGGGGACCTACGAGCAGTACTTC.

In this sample, this clonotype turned up many times. The CDR3 region is CASGLGNLGEKLFF. CDR3 nucleotides: TGTGCCAGCGGATTAGGGAATTTGGGTGAAAAACTGTTTTTT. This chain uses TRBV28 with TRBJ1-4; D is uncertain. The CDR3 length is 14 residues. Deletions cut 8 bases from V and 7 bases from J, with 17 bases between. Per the germline V gene, CDR1 is MDHEN and CDR2 is SYDVKM.

This clonotype has ten or more counts. The gene calls are TRBV12-3 or TRBV12-4 and TRBJ1-5; TRBD1 matches 9 bases. The CDR3 consists of 14 residues. Trimming at V came to 5 bases and at J to 5 bases, leaving 4 bases not matched to a gene. CDR3 sequence: CASSEQGAYQPQHF. The CDR3 DNA sequence: TGTGCCAGCAGTGAACAGGGGGCGTATCAGCCCCAGCATTTT.

This clonotype appeared a few times. The V gene is TRBV10-1, the J gene TRBJ2-1, with 7 bases lining up with TRBD2. Germline CDR1 reads WNHNN; CDR2 reads SYGVQD (reference sequence). With V trimmed by 5 bases and J by 3 bases, 7 bases remained unmatched. This CDR3 region has 15 residues. The CDR3 bases are TGCGCCAGCAGTCCCACCGGCGGGAGCTACAATGAGCAGTTCTTC. It encodes CASSPTGGSYNEQFF.

V gene TRBV20-1 combines with J gene TRBJ1-5; D is unclear. The germline gives CDR1 DFQATT, CDR2 SNEGSKA (reference sequence). The V end lost 3 bases, the J end lost 0 bases, and 9 bases lay between the germline ends. The CDR3 length is 14 residues. CDR3 in amino acids: CSARQTDSNQPQHF. CDR3 sequence (DNA): TGCAGTGCTAGGCAGACGGATAGCAATCAGCCCCAGCATTTT.

Many counts were recorded for this clonotype. This chain joins TRBV20-1 and TRBJ2-1, with TRBD2 matching over 11 bases. The CDR3 runs 17 residues. Germline loops: CDR1 DFQATT, CDR2 SNEGSKA (reference sequence). J was trimmed by 9 bases and V by 0 bases; bases with no gene match: 13. The chain's CDR3 is CSARDLGLAGGAVEQFF. For the CDR3, the DNA is TGCAGTGCTAGAGATCTTGGGCTAGCGGGAGGCGCGGTTGAGCAGTTCTTC.

Ten or more counts support this clonotype. This chain links TRBV18 with TRBJ1-1; a weak D match, TRBD1 (5 bases). CDR3 size: 13 residues. Germline CDR1 is KGHSH and CDR2 is LQKENI. The V and J ends lost 6 bases and 1 base respectively, with 9 bases between them. The CDR3 spells CASSQQANTEAFF. The CDR3 DNA reads as TGTGCCAGCTCCCAACAGGCGAACACTGAAGCTTTCTTT.

In its sample, this clonotype was seen many times. The chain has TRBV30 and TRBJ1-2; no firm D call. CDR1 is GTSNPN, CDR2 SVGIG, per germline (reference sequence). V lost 8 bases, J lost 4 bases, and 14 bases lay in between. This CDR3 region has 12 residues. The CDR3 is CARYVGAYGYTF. The CDR3 DNA follows: TGTGCCCGATACGTGGGCGCCTATGGCTACACCTTC.

In its sample, this clonotype was seen many times. The chain couples TRBV12-3 or TRBV12-4 to TRBJ2-1; no clear D. The CDR3 sequence is 11 residues long. The V end lost 8 bases, the J end lost 12 bases, and 14 bases lay between the germline ends. In DNA, the CDR3 is TGTGCCAGCGGCCCACTATCGGTGCAGTTCTTC. This codes for CASGPLSVQFF.

Ten or more counts support this clonotype. The chain carries TRBV28 and TRBJ1-1, with D possibly TRBD1 on 6 matching bases. The CDR3 is 12 residues long. V gave up 7 bases and J gave up 13 bases, with 19 bases separating them. Germline values: CDR1 MDHEN, CDR2 SYDVKM. CDR3: CASTSLAGAGFF. The DNA of the CDR3 is TGTGCCAGCACCTCATTGGCAGGGGCTGGTTTCTTT. Complete variable domain (other parts from reference TRBV28 and TRBJ1-1): DVKVTQSSRYLVKRTGEKVFLECVQDMDHENMFWYRQDPGLGLRLIYFSYDVKMKEKGDIPEGYSVSREKKERFSLILESASTNQTSMYLCASTSLAGAGFFGQGTRLTVV.

This clonotype has a count of ten or more. The chain couples TRBV5-1 to TRBJ2-5, with D unresolved. The germline CDR1 and CDR2 sequences are SGHRS and YFSETQ. This CDR3 has 13 residues. Deletions cut 0 bases from V and 3 bases from J, with 6 bases between. Here the CDR3 DNA reads TGCGCCAGCAGCTTGGGGGCGGAAGAGACCCAGTACTTC. It specifies CASSLGAEETQYF.

Many counts were recorded for this clonotype. V usage is TRBV5-8 and J usage is TRBJ2-3; 7 bases line up with TRBD1. Germline assignment: CDR1 SGHTS and CDR2 YDEGEE. The trim removed 5 bases at V and 5 bases at J, leaving 5 bases unmatched. The CDR3 runs 13 residues. CDR3 region: CASSTPGGDTQYF. CDR3 coding DNA: TGTGCCAGCAGTACTCCAGGGGGAGATACGCAGTATTTT.

The table lists this clonotype with many counts. The gene calls are TRBV7-2 and TRBJ2-5; D is ambiguous. V was pared by 5 bases and J by 4 bases, with 8 bases between. This CDR3 comprises 12 residues. Germline loops: CDR1 SGHTA, CDR2 FQGNSA. This CDR3 is CASSAQTETQYF. In DNA, the CDR3 is TGTGCCAGCAGCGCACAGACAGAGACCCAGTACTTC.

This clonotype was observed a few times. The chain carries TRBV5-6 and TRBJ2-1; 10 nucleotides align to TRBD2. V dropped 0 bases and J dropped 12; count of bases not matched to a gene: 9. The CDR3 has 15 amino acids. The V gene's germline CDR1 is SGHDT and CDR2 YYEEEE. In DNA, the CDR3 is TGTGCCAGCAGCTTGGGGGCCGGACTAGCGGACGTGCAGTTCTTC. It codes for CASSLGAGLADVQFF.

This clonotype was detected ten times or more. V is TRBV7-9 and J is TRBJ2-1, with TRBD2 matching 7 bases. J gave up 8 bases and V 3 bases, and 10 bases lay outside the gene matches. The CDR3 spans 15 residues. Germline V gene sequence: CDR1 SEHNR, CDR2 FQNEAQ (reference sequence). CDR3 residues: CASSLGGTIADEQFF. The DNA of the CDR3 is TGTGCCAGCAGCTTGGGTGGGACTATAGCGGATGAGCAGTTCTTC.

V and J are TRBV20-1 and TRBJ2-7; the D is unclear. V lost 5 bases, J lost 5 bases, and 19 bases lay in between. The CDR3 length is 14 residues. Per the germline V gene, CDR1 is DFQATT and CDR2 is SNEGSKA (reference sequence). The chain's CDR3 is CSALLSGRTNEQYF. The DNA of the CDR3 is TGCAGTGCTCTCCTCTCTGGACGGACCAACGAGCAGTACTTC.

Ten or more counts support this clonotype. This chain connects TRBV5-1 to TRBJ2-1; D ambiguous. V lost 4 bases and J 14 bases, leaving 19 bases between the germline ends. The CDR3 consists of 13 residues. Germline V lookup: CDR1 SGHRS, CDR2 YFSETQ. The CDR3 DNA reads TGCGCCAGCAGCAACCTCTCCACCGGATGGGAGTTCTTC. Protein: CASSNLSTGWEFF.

There are many counts of this clonotype. This sequence joins TRBV10-3 and TRBJ2-1; the D gene could be TRBD1 or TRBD2 (5 bases each). V lost 10 bases to trimming and J lost 8 bases, with 12 bases between them. The germline V gene has CDR1 ENHRY and CDR2 SYGVKD. The CDR3 is made up of 11 amino acids. This CDR3 is CATGRGHEQFF. The CDR3 DNA is TGTGCCACCGGCCGGGGCCATGAGCAGTTCTTC.

The sample holds a few counts of this clonotype. This chain joins TRBV13 and TRBJ1-3, with D unclear. V was pared by 0 bases and J by 3 bases, with 12 bases between. The CDR3 has 16 residues. Germline CDR1 PRHDT, CDR2 FYEKMQ (reference sequence). The CDR3 is CASSLGPHRGGNTIYF. DNA for the CDR3: TGTGCCAGCAGCTTAGGCCCTCACAGAGGTGGAAACACCATATATTTT.

CDR3 bases: TGCGCCAGCAGCCCCCGGGGAGGGAACACAGATACGCAGTATTTT. This gives the protein CASSPRGGNTDTQYF. The V and J genes are TRBV5-1 and TRBJ2-3, with TRBD2 identical over 7 bases. CDR1 and CDR2 from the germline V gene are SGHRS and YFSETQ. With V trimmed by 4 bases and J by 2 bases, 7 bases remained unmatched. The CDR3 covers 15 residues.